This is a list of T cell receptor beta chains from one sample in a study of vaccination effects on CD4 cells after COVID-19. Their recognized antigens are unknown. TCRdb's copy holds only in-frame clones and misses some; the assay was immunoSEQ multiplex PCR. The sample has more than 15,000 clones, around 70% seen once. The sequencing here drew on CD4+ T cells from PBMCs cultured with SARS-CoV-2 spike peptides, taken before COVID-19 vaccination. These receptors originate from a human donor who had a prior SARS-CoV-2 infection. Both conserved end residues are part of each CDR3. Some rows have no size entry. The others give once, few or many, or a class for an expanded clone.

clone size: .; V gene: TRBV6-5; CDR3 length: 12; CDR3 protein: CASSYTTGEAFF
clone size: few; V gene: TRBV18; CDR3 length: 17; CDR3 protein: CASSPPRGSLTDQPQHF
clone size: .; V gene: TRBV19; CDR3 length: 17; CDR3 protein: CASSIGTGGAFISGYTF
clone size: .; V gene: TRBV3-1/TRBV3-2; CDR3 length: 18; CDR3 protein: CASSQAFSGLAAPDTQYF
clone size: .; V gene: TRBV28; CDR3 length: 13; CDR3 protein: CASRRRAGYEQYF
clone size: once; V gene: TRBV10-3; CDR3 length: 14; CDR3 protein: CAISDGAFGYGYTF
clone size: .; V gene: TRBV5-1; CDR3 length: 14; CDR3 protein: CASSLERGRDGYTF
clone size: .; V gene: TRBV20-1; CDR3 length: 14; CDR3 protein: CSASLTSGRDEQYF
clone size: .; V gene: TRBV27; CDR3 length: 15; CDR3 protein: CASKISWGGTGELFF
clone size: .; V gene: TRBV18; CDR3 length: 16; CDR3 protein: CASSPLSSRATDTQYF
clone size: .; V gene: TRBV7-8; CDR3 length: 13; CDR3 protein: CASSLASAGDQYF
clone size: .; V gene: TRBV14; CDR3 length: 16; CDR3 protein: CASSQETGGADSPLHF
clone size: .; V gene: TRBV25-1; CDR3 length: 16; CDR3 protein: CASSEYKDPPLATQYF
clone size: .; V gene: TRBV29-1; CDR3 length: 14; CDR3 protein: CSVGGHGVGETQYF
clone size: .; V gene: TRBV14; CDR3 length: 19; CDR3 protein: CASSRQGRTVLSGANVLTF
clone size: .; V gene: TRBV7-3; CDR3 length: 15; CDR3 protein: CASSLTSGGANEQFF
clone size: .; V gene: TRBV6-5; CDR3 length: 14; CDR3 protein: CASSLSMNTGELFF
clone size: few; V gene: TRBV7-3; CDR3 length: 15; CDR3 protein: CASSLDLAGYNEQFF
clone size: few; V gene: TRBV7-8; CDR3 length: 15; CDR3 protein: CASSSGTGTGNTIYF
clone size: .; V gene: TRBV5-1; CDR3 length: 14; CDR3 protein: CASRDTSTNEKLFF
clone size: once; V gene: TRBV5-6; CDR3 length: 14; CDR3 protein: CASSHRWGSYTQYF
clone size: .; V gene: TRBV9; CDR3 length: 16; CDR3 protein: CASSVRQGARDTEAFF
clone size: .; V gene: TRBV7-8; CDR3 length: 17; CDR3 protein: CASSLVGASGFWETQYF
clone size: .; V gene: TRBV5-5; CDR3 length: 17; CDR3 protein: CASSRRVVALSSYEQYF
clone size: few; V gene: TRBV7-8; CDR3 length: 12; CDR3 protein: CASSLISETQYF
clone size: .; V gene: TRBV30; CDR3 length: 17; CDR3 protein: CAWSGLAGRSSYNEQFF
clone size: .; V gene: TRBV7-8; CDR3 length: 16; CDR3 protein: CASSIVPSSTTDTQYF
clone size: .; V gene: TRBV7-2; CDR3 length: 14; CDR3 protein: CASSLHGTRETQYF